A selection of T cell receptor beta chains follows, all from one sample in a study of cytomegalovirus exposure and HLA in healthy donors. Clones were sequenced by immunoSEQ multiplex PCR, and TCRdb holds only the in-frame ones, with some missing. This sample has 150,000 to 200,000 clones, with about four fifths found just once. The material sequenced was PBMCs. Receptor source: a woman in her 30s in good health and CMV-seropositive. The CDR3 runs from the conserved cysteine through the conserved F or W. A D gene is named only where the DNA matches it firmly. Size is stated for part of the rows, as once, few or many counts, or as a class when the clone is expanded.

V gene	clone size	D gene	J gene	CDR3 protein	CDR3 DNA
TRBV30	once	NA	TRBJ2-7	CAWSSGYEQYF	TGTGCCTGGAGTTCAGGTTACGAGCAGTACTTC
TRBV27	NA	TRBD1	TRBJ1-6	CASSLQEWTGHSPLHF	TGTGCCAGCAGTTTGCAGGAGTGGACAGGGCACTCACCCCTCCACTTT
TRBV10-3	few	TRBD1	TRBJ1-2	CAIRGQGEVDGYTF	TGTGCCATCAGGGGACAGGGAGAAGTGGATGGCTACACCTTC
TRBV27	NA	NA	TRBJ1-5	CASSPTARGLNQPQHF	TGTGCCAGCAGTCCTACCGCCAGGGGCCTCAATCAGCCCCAGCATTTT
TRBV7-6	NA	TRBD1	TRBJ1-5	CASSLDGQGGQPQHF	TGTGCCAGCAGCTTAGACGGACAGGGGGGTCAGCCCCAGCATTTT
TRBV7-9	NA	NA	TRBJ1-1	CASSHKNVDTEAFF	TGTGCCAGCAGCCACAAAAACGTTGACACTGAAGCTTTCTTT
TRBV29-1	NA	TRBD2	TRBJ2-1	CSGTLATSNEQFF	TGCAGCGGCACACTAGCGACCTCGAATGAGCAGTTCTTC
TRBV6-1	NA	NA	TRBJ2-1	CASSADSHNEQFF	TGTGCCAGCAGTGCCGACTCCCACAATGAGCAGTTCTTC
TRBV19	NA	NA	TRBJ2-7	CASSPLGGGYEQYF	TGTGCCAGTAGTCCCCTGGGAGGGGGCTACGAGCAGTACTTC
TRBV28	NA	TRBD2	TRBJ2-7	CAISGERGAYEQYF	TGTGCCATCTCCGGGGAGCGGGGGGCTTACGAGCAGTACTTC
TRBV5-1	NA	NA	TRBJ1-1	CASSFMGSFDTEAFF	TGCGCCAGCAGCTTTATGGGCAGTTTCGACACTGAAGCTTTCTTT
TRBV5-1	NA	TRBD2	TRBJ2-3	CASSLGGSGAPTDTQYF	TGCGCCAGCAGCTTGGGAGGTAGCGGGGCCCCCACAGATACGCAGTATTTT
TRBV7-3	NA	TRBD2	TRBJ2-1	CASSLRGRGGQNEQFF	TGTGCCAGCAGCTTAAGAGGGCGGGGGGGCCAAAATGAGCAGTTCTTC
TRBV30	NA	NA	TRBJ1-6	CAWSASRAGLLNSPLHF	TGTGCCTGGAGCGCCTCCCGAGCCGGACTACTTAATTCACCCCTCCACTTT
TRBV6-1	NA	TRBD1	TRBJ1-5	CASSEAATGVGNQPQHF	TGTGCCAGCAGTGAAGCCGCGACAGGGGTAGGCAATCAGCCCCAGCATTTT
TRBV19	NA	TRBD1	TRBJ2-6	CASNDRGAPEGSGANILTF	TGTGCCAGTAATGACAGGGGGGCGCCTGAGGGATCTGGGGCCAACATCCTGACTTTC
TRBV2	once	TRBD1	TRBJ2-7	CASSNRDRIYEQYF	TGTGCCAGCAGTAACCGGGACAGAATCTACGAGCAGTACTTC
TRBV27	NA	TRBD2	TRBJ2-1	CASSGTSGRAYGNEQFF	TGTGCCAGCAGTGGGACTAGCGGGAGGGCCTACGGCAATGAGCAGTTCTTC
TRBV6-4	NA	NA	TRBJ2-6	CASSAQAGANVLTF	TGTGCCAGCAGTGCTCAGGCTGGGGCCAACGTCCTGACTTTC
TRBV4-1	NA	TRBD1	TRBJ1-2	CASSQEGRGNYGYTF	TGCGCCAGCAGCCAAGAGGGCAGGGGGAACTATGGCTACACCTTC
TRBV29-1	NA	TRBD2	TRBJ2-3	CSGQGTSGRKGDTQYF	TGCAGCGGACAGGGGACTAGCGGGAGGAAGGGGGATACGCAGTATTTT
TRBV18	NA	NA	TRBJ1-2	CASSPSGTRGYTF	TGTGCCAGCTCCCCATCAGGGACTAGGGGCTACACCTTC
TRBV2	NA	NA	TRBJ1-1	CASSEVDLVTEAFF	TGTGCCAGCAGTGAAGTAGATTTGGTGACTGAAGCTTTCTTT
TRBV5-1	NA	TRBD2	TRBJ2-1	CASSLWAGGSLDNEQFF	TGCGCCAGCAGCTTGTGGGCGGGGGGGTCTCTTGACAATGAGCAGTTCTTC
TRBV4-3	NA	TRBD2	TRBJ2-3	CASSGIGRDTDTQYF	TGCGCCAGCAGCGGAATCGGGAGGGACACAGATACGCAGTATTTT
TRBV4-1	NA	TRBD1	TRBJ1-4	CASSEGTGDEKLFF	TGCGCCAGCAGCGAAGGGACAGGGGATGAAAAACTGTTTTTT
TRBV27	NA	NA	TRBJ2-7	CASSPGLLYEQYF	TGTGCCAGCAGTCCCGGACTGTTGTACGAGCAGTACTTC
TRBV14	NA	TRBD1	TRBJ2-1	CASSQGTGRRRYNEQFF	TGTGCCAGCAGCCAAGGGACAGGGAGGCGCCGGTACAATGAGCAGTTCTTC
TRBV30	NA	NA	TRBJ1-5	CAWSRPLEINQPQHF	TGTGCCTGGAGCCGCCCACTAGAGATAAATCAGCCCCAGCATTTT
TRBV6-6	once	NA	TRBJ2-1	CASTMGHDSNEQFF	TGTGCCAGCACTATGGGACATGATTCCAATGAGCAGTTCTTC
TRBV18	NA	TRBD2	TRBJ2-7	CASSPGSSGKVWEQYF	TGTGCCAGCTCACCGGGCAGTAGCGGGAAGGTGTGGGAGCAGTACTTC
TRBV5-1	NA	TRBD2	TRBJ2-7	CASSWGTGGAYEQYF	TGCGCCAGCAGCTGGGGAACGGGGGGGGCCTACGAGCAGTACTTC
TRBV7-3	NA	TRBD1	TRBJ1-1	CASSLNRGGEAFF	TGTGCCAGCAGCTTAAACAGGGGCGGTGAAGCTTTCTTT
TRBV27	NA	TRBD1	TRBJ2-3	CASSLGPTGELTDTQYF	TGTGCCAGCAGTTTGGGGCCCACAGGGGAGCTCACAGATACGCAGTATTTT
TRBV15	NA	TRBD2	TRBJ2-7	CATSRDGTSFYEQYF	TGTGCCACCAGCAGAGATGGGACTAGCTTCTACGAGCAGTACTTC
TRBV7-8	NA	NA	TRBJ2-7	CASSLGGGGYEQYF	TGTGCCAGCAGCTTAGGCGGAGGAGGCTACGAGCAGTACTTC
TRBV4-1	NA	NA	TRBJ1-1	CASSQGGRAVSTEAFF	TGCGCCAGCAGCCAAGGGGGCAGGGCAGTGAGCACTGAAGCTTTCTTT
TRBV7-9	NA	NA	TRBJ2-3	CASLEYSSTDTQYF	TGTGCCAGCCTGGAGTACTCTAGCACAGATACGCAGTATTTT
TRBV28	NA	TRBD2	TRBJ2-1	CASSSKGASGRGYEQFF	TGTGCCAGCAGTTCAAAGGGGGCTAGCGGGAGGGGGTATGAGCAGTTCTTC
TRBV7-9	NA	NA	TRBJ1-5	CASSSGINQPQHF	TGTGCCAGCAGCTCAGGGATCAATCAGCCCCAGCATTTT